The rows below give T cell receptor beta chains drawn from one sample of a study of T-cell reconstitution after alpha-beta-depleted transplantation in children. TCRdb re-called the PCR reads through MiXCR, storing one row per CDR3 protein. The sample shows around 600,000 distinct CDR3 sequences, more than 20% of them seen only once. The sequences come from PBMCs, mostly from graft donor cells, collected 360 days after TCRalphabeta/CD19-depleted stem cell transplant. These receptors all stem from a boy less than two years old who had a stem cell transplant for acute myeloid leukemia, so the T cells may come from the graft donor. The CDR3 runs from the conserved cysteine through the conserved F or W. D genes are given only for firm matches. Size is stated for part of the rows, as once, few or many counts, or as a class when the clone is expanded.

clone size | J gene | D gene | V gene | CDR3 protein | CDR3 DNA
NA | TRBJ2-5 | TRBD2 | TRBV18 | CASSPAVAGAKETQYF | TGTGCCAGCTCACCAGCGGTAGCGGGGGCCAAAGAGACCCAGTACTTC
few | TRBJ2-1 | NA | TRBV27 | CASSLRGGAIYNEQFF | TGTGCCAGCAGTTTAAGGGGGGGCGCTATCTACAATGAGCAGTTCTTC
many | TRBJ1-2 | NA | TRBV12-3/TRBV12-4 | CASSLALTGNYGYTF | TGTGCCAGCAGTTTAGCGCTGACGGGAAACTATGGCTACACCTTC
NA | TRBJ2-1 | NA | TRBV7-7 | CASSSQDGGEQFF | TGTGCCAGCAGCTCTCAAGATGGCGGGGAGCAGTTCTTC
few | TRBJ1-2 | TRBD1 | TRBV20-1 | CSAFQFRDRHKFNYGYTF | TGCAGTGCCTTCCAATTCCGGGACAGGCATAAGTTTAACTATGGCTACACCTTC
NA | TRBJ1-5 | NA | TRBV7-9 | CASSLGEGMGNQPQHF | TGTGCCAGCAGCTTAGGGGAGGGCATGGGCAATCAGCCCCAGCATTTT
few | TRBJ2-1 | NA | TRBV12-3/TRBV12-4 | CASSRDPRGDEQFF | TGTGCCAGCAGCAGAGACCCGCGTGGGGATGAGCAGTTCTTC
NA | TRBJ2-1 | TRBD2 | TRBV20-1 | CSARWVGGTYGTYNEQFF | TGCAGTGCTAGATGGGTGGGGGGGACCTACGGGACCTACAATGAGCAGTTCTTC
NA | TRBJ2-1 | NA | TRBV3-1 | CASSQGEGGYNEQFF | TGTGCCAGCAGCCAAGGGGAGGGGGGGTACAATGAGCAGTTCTTC
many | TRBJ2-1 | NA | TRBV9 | CASSVDDEQFF | TGTGCCAGCAGCGTAGATGATGAGCAGTTCTTC
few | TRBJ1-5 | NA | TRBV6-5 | CASSSLQGRVEGQPQHF | TGTGCCAGCAGTTCCCTTCAGGGGAGGGTAGAAGGGCAGCCCCAGCATTTT
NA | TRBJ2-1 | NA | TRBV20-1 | CSAPTGPSYNEQFF | TGCAGTGCTCCCACGGGGCCCAGCTACAATGAGCAGTTCTTC
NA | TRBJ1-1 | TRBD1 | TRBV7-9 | CASSLQGDLDTEAFF | TGTGCCAGCAGCTTACAGGGGGATTTAGACACTGAAGCTTTCTTT
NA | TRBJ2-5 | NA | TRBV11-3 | CASSLAGQRQETQYF | TGTGCCAGCAGCTTAGCCGGACAGCGTCAAGAGACCCAGTACTTC
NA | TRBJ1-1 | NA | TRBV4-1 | CASSPHPRGSEAFF | TGCGCCAGCAGCCCGCATCCACGGGGATCTGAAGCTTTCTTT
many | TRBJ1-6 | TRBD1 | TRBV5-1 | CASSFRGTGVGSPLHF | TGCGCCAGCAGCTTCCGGGGAACAGGGGTGGGGTCACCCCTCCACTTT